This T cell receptor beta chain was recovered during a study of T cells after yellow fever vaccination. Overall study results and limits: The booster response re-showed most primary clones: 96% CD4, 88% CD8.

To note about this clonotype: The antigen remains undetermined.

MiXCR, applied by TCRdb to the 5' RACE reads, yields one record per CDR3 protein. This sample has some 400,000 distinct CDR3 sequences, with approximately 18% found just once. This receptor was taken from a man between 18 and 35 years old who received the YFV17D yellow fever vaccine. Source: PBMCs, taken before the yellow fever booster vaccination.

As DNA, the CDR3 is TGCGCCAGCAGCTTAACATGGAGCGGGGAGACCCAGTACTTC. This encodes CASSLTWSGETQYF. The V and J genes are TRBV5-1 and TRBJ2-5; tentatively, D is TRBD2 (6 bases). V lost 2 bases and J lost 5, with 13 bases in between. Germline V gene sequence: CDR1 SGHRS, CDR2 YFSETQ. The CDR3 consists of 14 residues.